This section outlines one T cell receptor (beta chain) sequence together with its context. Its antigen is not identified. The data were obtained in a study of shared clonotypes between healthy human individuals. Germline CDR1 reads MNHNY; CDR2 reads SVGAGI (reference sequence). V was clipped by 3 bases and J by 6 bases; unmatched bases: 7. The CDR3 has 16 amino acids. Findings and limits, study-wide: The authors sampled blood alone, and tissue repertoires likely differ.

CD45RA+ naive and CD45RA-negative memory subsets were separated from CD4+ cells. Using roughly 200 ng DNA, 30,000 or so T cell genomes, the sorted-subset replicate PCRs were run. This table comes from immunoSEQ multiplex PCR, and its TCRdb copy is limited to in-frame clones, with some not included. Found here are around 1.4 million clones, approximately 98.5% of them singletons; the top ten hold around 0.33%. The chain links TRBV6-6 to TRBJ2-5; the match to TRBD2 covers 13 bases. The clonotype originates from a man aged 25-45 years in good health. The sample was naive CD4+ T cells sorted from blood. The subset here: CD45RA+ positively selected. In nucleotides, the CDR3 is TGTGCCAGCAGTTATGCCGGGACTAGCGGGAAAAAGACCCAGTACTTC. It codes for CASSYAGTSGKKTQYF.